The 21 T cell receptor beta chains listed next were all sequenced from one sample in a study of T-cell reconstitution after alpha-beta-depleted transplantation in children. Library preparation (for TCRbeta) was performed with unique molecular identifiers. Each CDR3 protein gets one entry after TCRdb re-called the PCR reads with MiXCR. The sample contains about 610,000 distinct CDR3 sequences, about 10% of which appear only once. The input for sequencing was PBMCs from the stem cell graft donor, taken from the stem cell graft. The source of these receptors is a human donor who donated a stem cell graft to a child with acute myeloid leukemia.

The rearrangement joins TRBV20-1 to TRBJ2-7; D remains ambiguous. The CDR3 sequence is 17 residues long. Trimming pared 1 base from V and 2 bases from J, leaving 21 bases between. CDR1 DFQATT and CDR2 SNEGSKA come from the germline V gene (reference sequence). The CDR3 nucleotides are TGCAGTGCTAGAGCTGGTTTGCTCGGGCCCATGACCTACGAGCAGTACTTC. It is translated as CSARAGLLGPMTYEQYF.

This chain joins TRBV4-3 and TRBJ2-3, with D uncertain. This CDR3 spans 14 amino acids. In germline, CDR1 is LGHNA, CDR2 YSLEER. Trimming stripped 0 bases from V and 5 bases from J, with 9 bases between. CDR3 in amino acids: CASSQEILGDTQYF. As DNA, the CDR3 is TGCGCCAGCAGCCAAGAGATACTGGGAGATACGCAGTATTTT.

This clonotype was detected only a few times. The V and J genes are TRBV5-1 and TRBJ2-3; possibly TRBD2 for D (6 bases). The V and J ends lost 5 bases and 1 base respectively, with 17 bases between them. Germline CDR1 is SGHRS and CDR2 is YFSETQ. The CDR3 extends over 16 amino acids. This chain's CDR3 is CASRPTSSPRTDTQYF. The CDR3 nucleotides read TGCGCCAGCAGACCAACTAGCTCCCCTCGCACAGATACGCAGTATTTT.

The chain recombines TRBV12-3 or TRBV12-4 with TRBJ1-2; the D is unclear. V was cut by 3 bases and J by 6 bases, with 8 bases left in between. This CDR3 is 12 amino acids long. CDR3 sequence: CASSFSANGYTF. CDR3 bases: TGTGCCAGCAGTTTTTCGGCGAATGGCTACACCTTC.

This clonotype was recorded a few times. The rearrangement uses TRBV20-1 and TRBJ1-2, with 9 bases matching TRBD1. The germline V gene has CDR1 DFQATT and CDR2 SNEGSKA (reference sequence). With 3 bases clipped from V and 6 bases from J, the junction kept 5 bases outside the gene matches. The CDR3 runs 13 residues. The CDR3 loop reads CSASGDRADGYTF. DNA of the CDR3: TGCAGTGCTAGTGGGGACAGGGCGGATGGCTACACCTTC.

This rearrangement joins TRBV27 to TRBJ2-7; 8 bases map to TRBD2. Germline V gene sequence: CDR1 MNHEY, CDR2 SMNVEV (reference sequence). This CDR3 contains 15 residues. After removal of 4 bases from V and 7 bases from J, the junction contained 12 bases not matched to a gene. CDR3 bases: TGTGCCAGCAGTTCAGCCGGAGCGGGGGAGGGGGAGCAGTACTTC. Protein sequence: CASSSAGAGEGEQYF.

The chain employs TRBV6-1 and TRBJ1-2, with 9 bases fitting TRBD1. Germline-derived CDR1 and CDR2 are MNHNS and SASEGT. The V gene end was trimmed by 7 bases and the J gene end by 0 bases; junction bases not matched to a gene: 9. This CDR3 has 16 amino acids. This chain's CDR3 is CASTFGTGRANYGYTF. CDR3 nucleotide sequence: TGTGCCAGCACCTTTGGGACAGGGCGGGCTAACTATGGCTACACCTTC.

This clonotype was seen at least ten times. The chain carries TRBV29-1 and TRBJ2-3, with D possibly matching TRBD2 (5 bases). This CDR3 comprises 11 residues. Germline assignment: CDR1 SQVTM and CDR2 ANQGSEA. The V end was cut by 7 bases, the J end by 6 bases, with 11 bases between. CDR3 nucleotides: TGCAGCGCGGCGACGGGGGATACGCAGTATTTT. This codes for CSAATGDTQYF.

This clonotype was seen at least ten times. CDR3 sequence reads: CASSLGTGSGANVLTF. DNA for the CDR3: TGTGCCAGCAGCTTGGGTACAGGGTCCGGGGCCAACGTCCTGACTTTC. The gene calls are TRBV7-3 and TRBJ2-6; D may be TRBD1 (6 bases). Trimming took off 3 bases at V and 4 bases at J, with 13 bases between the two ends. Germline assignment: CDR1 SGHTA and CDR2 FQGTGA. The CDR3 length is 16 residues.

This chain links TRBV12-3 or TRBV12-4 with TRBJ1-2; D ambiguous. This CDR3 contains 14 residues. Trimming shortened V by 0 bases and J by 5 bases, and 10 bases separated the two germline ends. CDR3 DNA: TGTGCCAGCAGTTTAGCGCACATGGGGTATGGCTACACCTTC. Translated, it gives CASSLAHMGYGYTF.

The CDR3 protein is CASIPGGALQDPDTQYF. CDR3 sequence (DNA): TGCGCCAGCATCCCTGGGGGGGCCCTCCAAGACCCAGATACGCAGTATTTT. The chain couples TRBV5-1 to TRBJ2-3, with D perhaps matching TRBD2 (7 bases). Germline V CDR1 and CDR2: SGHRS, YFSETQ. Trimming removed 6 bases at V and 4 bases at J, with 24 bases between. This CDR3 is 17 amino acids long.

This clonotype was seen a few times. The CDR3 DNA reads TGTGCCAGCAGCCCTGTAGGTGGAGAGACCCAGTACTTC. This translates into CASSPVGGETQYF. The chain is built from TRBV11-1 and TRBJ2-5; D not resolved. The CDR3 is made up of 13 amino acids. Germline V gives CDR1 SGHAT, CDR2 FQDESV (reference sequence). V lost 5 bases to trimming and J lost 4 bases, with 11 bases between them.

This clonotype was detected ten times or more. The V call is TRBV20-1, the J call TRBJ2-7, with D unresolved. This CDR3 region has 11 residues. Germline lookup yields CDR1 DFQATT and CDR2 SNEGSKA (reference sequence). V lost 2 bases and J 4 bases, leaving 6 bases between the germline ends. The CDR3 coding sequence is TGCAGTGCTAGACTCCAGTACGAGCAGTACTTC. Residues: CSARLQYEQYF.

There are many counts of this clonotype. The V call is TRBV28, the J call TRBJ2-1; 7 bases agree with TRBD2. The ends lost 7 bases at V and 3 bases at J; junction bases unmatched: 12. This CDR3 has 16 amino acids. Germline V lookup: CDR1 MDHEN, CDR2 SYDVKM. The CDR3 sequence is CASITMGEGRYNEQFF. The CDR3 nucleotides read TGTGCCAGCATCACTATGGGGGAGGGCCGCTACAATGAGCAGTTCTTC.

V gene TRBV6-2 or TRBV6-3 combines with J gene TRBJ1-4, with 7 bases fitting TRBD1. Germline-derived CDR1 and CDR2 are MNHEY and SVGEGT. The CDR3 covers 17 residues. The trim removed 2 bases at V and 0 bases at J, leaving 6 bases unmatched. Here the CDR3 DNA reads TGTGCCAGCAGTTACCTTCGGGACAGCGCAACTAATGAAAAACTGTTTTTT. Translating gives CASSYLRDSATNEKLFF.

This clonotype was counted between two and nine times. The V and J genes are TRBV29-1 and TRBJ2-1; 14 bases match TRBD2. Losses at the gene ends were 2 bases for V and 7 bases for J; bases not matched to a gene: 7. Germline V CDR1 and CDR2: SQVTM, ANQGSEA. The CDR3 has 16 residues. CDR3 loop: CSVETPGLAGGNEQFF. As DNA, the CDR3 is TGCAGCGTTGAAACCCCTGGACTAGCGGGAGGAAATGAGCAGTTCTTC.

This clonotype was observed a handful of times. J is TRBJ2-6 and V is TRBV4-3; maybe TRBD1 (5 bases). Germline-derived CDR1 and CDR2 are LGHNA and YSLEER. This CDR3 contains 18 residues. V gave up 0 bases and J gave up 4 bases, with 16 bases separating them. The CDR3 DNA follows: TGCGCCAGCAGCCAAGATAGGGCTAGGGGAAGCGGGGCCAACGTCCTGACTTTC. Translated, it gives CASSQDRARGSGANVLTF.

The chain joins TRBV11-2 to TRBJ2-1; a weak D match, TRBD1 (6 bases). Between the trimmed V and J ends, which lost 5 bases and 4 bases, there was a span of 12 bases. The CDR3 runs to 14 residues. The germline V gene encodes CDR1 SGHAT and CDR2 FQNNGV. CDR3 nucleotide sequence: TGTGCCAGCAGCCAAACAGGGTTTTACAATGAGCAGTTCTTC. Translation: CASSQTGFYNEQFF.

Ten or more counts support this clonotype. The rearrangement uses TRBV24-1 and TRBJ2-1, with D possibly being TRBD2 (6 bases). The germline gives CDR1 KGHDR, CDR2 SFDVKD. The CDR3 has 17 amino acids. V dropped 0 bases and J dropped 0 bases, with 11 bases sitting between them. CDR3 sequence reads: CATSDLAGPSSYNEQFF. The CDR3 region has the DNA TGTGCCACCAGTGATTTGGCGGGACCTTCCTCCTACAATGAGCAGTTCTTC.

This clonotype came up a few times. V gene TRBV7-2 combines with J gene TRBJ2-2, with D hard to call. The CDR3 runs to 14 residues. Trimming removed 2 bases at V and 9 bases at J, with 13 bases between. Germline V gives CDR1 SGHTA, CDR2 FQGNSA. CDR3 amino acids: CASSLTSGLRELFF. The DNA of the CDR3 is TGTGCCAGCAGCTTAACGTCAGGTCTCAGGGAGCTGTTTTTT.

This clonotype was detected only a few times. The chain links TRBV27 to TRBJ2-2, with TRBD2 identical over 9 bases. V was clipped by 5 bases and J by 4 bases; unmatched bases: 11. The germline gives CDR1 MNHEY, CDR2 SMNVEV (reference sequence). The CDR3 is 17 amino acids. DNA for the CDR3: TGTGCCAGCAGTCCGCCCCGACTAGCGGTGGCCACCGGGGAGCTGTTTTTT. It translates to CASSPPRLAVATGELFF.